The 19 T cell receptor beta chains listed next were all sequenced from one sample in a study of blood T cell repertoires in COVID-19. This table comes from immunoSEQ multiplex PCR, and its TCRdb copy is limited to in-frame clones, with some not included. Of roughly 180,000 clones in the sample, roughly 87% are singletons; the top ten hold approximately 9.9%. The sample consisted of PBMCs or T cells enriched from blood (not recorded which). The receptors shown here come from a man aged 50 or older who had recovered from COVID-19.

The V and J genes are TRBV5-5 and TRBJ2-7; no clear D gene. CDR3 length: 15 residues. Germline V gives CDR1 SGHKS, CDR2 YYEKEE (reference sequence). Trimming left V 0 bases short and J 2 bases short, with 12 bases between. The CDR3 coding sequence is TGTGCCAGCAGCTTGGCCGTGTCGGGTACCTACGAGCAGTACTTC. Translation: CASSLAVSGTYEQYF.

The sample holds one count of this clone. V is TRBV6-6 and J is TRBJ1-4; TRBD1 matches 7 bases. CDR3 length: 16 residues. The germline CDR1 and CDR2 sequences are MNHNY and SVGAGI (reference sequence). Unmatched junction bases numbered 13, after V lost 5 bases and J lost 7 bases. The CDR3 protein is CASSTTDRAQGEKLFF. CDR3 nucleotide sequence: TGTGCCAGCAGTACAACTGACAGGGCGCAGGGTGAAAAACTGTTTTTT.

V gene TRBV6-6 combines with J gene TRBJ1-5; D remains ambiguous. In germline, CDR1 is MNHNY, CDR2 SVGAGI (reference sequence). V lost 5 bases to trimming and J lost 8 bases, with 13 bases between them. This CDR3 region has 13 residues. CDR3 sequence (DNA): TGTGCCAGCAGTACTCTATACGGGGAGCCCCAGCATTTT. Translation gives CASSTLYGEPQHF.

The sample holds a few counts of this clone. This chain links TRBV10-3 with TRBJ2-1; 7 nucleotides line up with TRBD2. This CDR3 has 15 residues. V shed 7 bases and J 1 base; nucleotides not matched to a gene: 7. Germline assignment: CDR1 ENHRY and CDR2 SYGVKD. CDR3 in amino acids: CAITRLAASYNEQFF. CDR3 in DNA: TGTGCCATCACCCGGCTAGCGGCATCCTACAATGAGCAGTTCTTC.

The chain uses TRBV7-3 and TRBJ1-6, with 8 positions matching TRBD1. The V gene end was trimmed by 2 bases and the J gene end by 5 bases; junction bases not matched to a gene: 2. Germline assignment: CDR1 SGHTA and CDR2 FQGTGA. This CDR3 contains 15 residues. The CDR3 sequence is CASSLGQGHNSPLHF. The CDR3 DNA is TGTGCCAGCAGCTTAGGACAGGGTCATAATTCACCCCTCCACTTT.

This chain connects TRBV4-2 to TRBJ1-5; perhaps TRBD1 as D (6 bases). Between the trimmed V and J ends, which lost 1 base and 7 bases, there was a span of 17 bases. Per the germline V gene, CDR1 is LGHNA and CDR2 is YNFKEQ. This CDR3 region has 16 residues. The CDR3 here is CASSQVEPQGLQPQHF. The CDR3 DNA reads as TGTGCCAGCAGCCAAGTTGAGCCGCAGGGGCTACAGCCCCAGCATTTT.

The gene calls are TRBV28 and TRBJ2-7; D uncertain. The CDR3 covers 12 residues. The V and J ends lost 7 bases and 3 bases respectively, with 10 bases between them. Germline V gene data show CDR1 as MDHEN and CDR2 as SYDVKM. Here the CDR3 DNA reads TGTGCCAGCACGGCCGGAGACTACGAGCAGTACTTC. Translation gives CASTAGDYEQYF.

The V and J genes are TRBV11-2 and TRBJ1-4; no clear D. The length of the CDR3 is 13 residues. Germline CDR1 reads SGHAT; CDR2 reads FQNNGV. V lost 4 bases to trimming and J lost 7 bases, with 10 bases between them. CDR3 amino acids: CASSSSGLEKLFF. CDR3 nucleotide sequence: TGTGCCAGCAGCTCCTCCGGTCTTGAAAAACTGTTTTTT. Based on the CDR3 plus reference TRBV11-2 and TRBJ1-4, the full variable domain is EAGVAQSPRYKIIEKRQSVAFWCNPISGHATLYWYQQILGQGPKLLIQFQNNGVVDDSQLPKDRFSAERLKGVDSTLKIQPAKLEDSAVYLCASSSSGLEKLFFGSGTQLSVL.

This rearrangement joins TRBV19 to TRBJ1-5, with TRBD1 matching over 8 bases. Per germline, CDR1 LNHDA and CDR2 SQIVND (reference sequence). This CDR3 contains 17 residues. Trimming at V came to 6 bases and at J to 1 base, leaving 11 bases not matched to a gene. DNA for the CDR3: TGTGCCAGTAGCAGACGGACAGGGAAGGCCAGCAATCAGCCCCAGCATTTT. This encodes CASSRRTGKASNQPQHF.

The J gene is TRBJ1-1, the V gene TRBV19; 9 bases align to TRBD1. CDR3 length equals 14 residues. The germline V gene has CDR1 LNHDA and CDR2 SQIVND (reference sequence). Trimming at V came to 7 bases and at J to 4 bases, leaving 7 bases not matched to a gene. This CDR3 reads CASTLQGAGTEAFF. DNA of the CDR3: TGTGCCAGTACCCTACAGGGGGCTGGCACTGAAGCTTTCTTT.

J is TRBJ1-2 and V is TRBV5-1; 9 positions agree with TRBD1. Germline V lookup: CDR1 SGHRS, CDR2 YFSETQ. V shed 3 bases and J 3 bases; nucleotides not matched to a gene: 3. This CDR3 is built from 14 residues. The CDR3 loop is CASSSDRGDYGYTF. The CDR3 region has the DNA TGCGCCAGCAGCTCTGACAGGGGGGACTATGGCTACACCTTC.

In its sample, this clone was seen once. This chain joins TRBV30 and TRBJ1-5; 7 bases map to TRBD1. This CDR3 contains 13 residues. CDR1 GTSNPN and CDR2 SVGIG come from the germline V gene (reference sequence). The V gene end was trimmed by 3 bases and the J gene end by 3 bases; junction bases not matched to a gene: 2. The CDR3 loop is CAWSRGSNQPQHF. CDR3 in DNA: TGTGCCTGGAGCAGGGGGTCCAATCAGCCCCAGCATTTT.

This chain joins TRBV28 and TRBJ1-2; TRBD1 agrees at 12 bases. Germline V gene lookup returns CDR1 MDHEN and CDR2 SYDVKM. The CDR3 has 18 residues. Trimming at V came to 7 bases and at J to 4 bases, leaving 16 bases not matched to a gene. The CDR3 coding sequence is TGTGCCAGCACTACCTCCGGGACAGGGGGCCGGACGAGCTATGGCTACACCTTC. This codes for CASTTSGTGGRTSYGYTF.

V gene TRBV5-4 combines with J gene TRBJ2-1, with TRBD2 as a possible D gene (5 bases). Germline V gives CDR1 SGHNT, CDR2 YYREEE (reference sequence). This CDR3 comprises 16 residues. The V gene lost 5 bases and the J gene lost 2 bases, with 17 bases spanning the gap. CDR3 sequence reads: CASRVAPEPPYNEQFF. The CDR3 DNA reads TGTGCCAGCAGGGTAGCGCCGGAGCCCCCCTACAATGAGCAGTTCTTC.

The V gene is TRBV7-6, the J gene TRBJ2-1; TRBD2 is a possible D gene (5 bases). The CDR3 has 16 residues. Trimming removed 4 bases from V and 4 bases from J, with 17 bases in between. Germline assignment: CDR1 SGHVS and CDR2 FNYEAQ. The CDR3 bases are TGTGCCAGCAGCTCAAAGCGGAGAAGCGGTTACAATGAGCAGTTCTTC. Encoded protein: CASSSKRRSGYNEQFF.

This sequence joins TRBV19 and TRBJ2-1, with TRBD2 matching 9 bases. The CDR3 consists of 18 residues. With 3 bases clipped from V and 9 bases from J, the junction kept 18 bases outside the gene matches. Germline V gene sequence: CDR1 LNHDA, CDR2 SQIVND (reference sequence). The CDR3 loop reads CASSIYPSGAPNVGEQFF. The CDR3 bases are TGTGCCAGTAGTATCTACCCTAGCGGGGCCCCTAACGTTGGTGAGCAGTTCTTC.

The chain uses TRBV14 and TRBJ2-1; 9 positions agree with TRBD2. CDR1 SGHDN and CDR2 FVKESK come from the germline V gene. The CDR3 loop spans 17 amino acids. Trimming took 4 bases from V and 6 from J; bases not matched to a gene: 13. As DNA, the CDR3 is TGTGCCAGCAGCCCTTACTCGGGACTAGCTTTAGGCAATGAGCAGTTCTTC. It translates to CASSPYSGLALGNEQFF.

This rearrangement joins TRBV10-3 to TRBJ2-3; 13 positions match TRBD2. The CDR3 runs to 17 residues. The trim removed 6 bases at V and 0 bases at J, leaving 6 bases unmatched. Germline assignment: CDR1 ENHRY and CDR2 SYGVKD. In DNA, the CDR3 is TGTGCCATCAGCGGACTAGCGGGAGTTTCGAGCACAGATACGCAGTATTTT. As protein: CAISGLAGVSSTDTQYF.

This chain uses TRBV6-5 with TRBJ2-2; TRBD1 is a possible D gene (6 bases). Germline V gives CDR1 MNHEY, CDR2 SVGAGI. This CDR3 spans 14 amino acids. V was cut by 10 bases and J by 3 bases, with 15 bases left in between. In DNA form, the CDR3 reads TGTGCCACAAAATGGCAGGGGCACACCGGGGAGCTGTTTTTT. It translates to CATKWQGHTGELFF.